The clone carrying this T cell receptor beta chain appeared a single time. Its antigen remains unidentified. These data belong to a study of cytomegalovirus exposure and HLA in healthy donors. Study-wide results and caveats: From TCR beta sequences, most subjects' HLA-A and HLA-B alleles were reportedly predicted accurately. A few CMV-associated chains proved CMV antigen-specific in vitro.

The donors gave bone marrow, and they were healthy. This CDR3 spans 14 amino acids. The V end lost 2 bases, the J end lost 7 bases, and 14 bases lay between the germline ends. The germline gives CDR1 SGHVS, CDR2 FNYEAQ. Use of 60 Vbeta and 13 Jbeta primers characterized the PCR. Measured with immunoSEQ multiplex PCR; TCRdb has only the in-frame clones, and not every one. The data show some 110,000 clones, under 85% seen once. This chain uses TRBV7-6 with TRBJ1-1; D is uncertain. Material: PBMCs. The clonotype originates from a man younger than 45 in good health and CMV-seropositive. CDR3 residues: CASSLLETGNEAFF. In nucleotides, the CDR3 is TGTGCCAGCAGCTTATTAGAGACCGGGAATGAAGCTTTCTTT.